This T cell receptor (beta chain) was sequenced for a study of CD8 T cells in ankylosing spondylitis. The V end was cut by 2 bases, the J end by 8 bases, with 13 bases between. The CDR3 sequence is 14 residues long. Germline V gene data show CDR1 as LGHDT and CDR2 as YNNKEL (reference sequence). Library preparation for TCR beta used quantitative 5'-RACE with molecular barcodes. TCRdb re-derived calls from the 5' RACE reads in MiXCR, one entry per CDR3 protein. Of about 800,000 distinct CDR3 sequences in the sample, around 11% were seen once. Comments on this clonotype: Its target is not known.

Findings and limits, study-wide: Disease-linked clones proved CD8+ and comparatively uncommon in peripheral blood. For ankylosing spondylitis blood, a TCR beta motif of 7 or 8 highly homologous variants appeared characteristic.

This clonotype was obtained from a male donor with ankylosing spondylitis. The specimen sequenced was blood, either unsorted or a sorted T cell fraction (not recorded which). The V gene is TRBV3-1, the J gene TRBJ2-1; D is uncertain. The CDR3 region is CASSQLRRLDEQFF. CDR3 nucleotide sequence: TGTGCCAGCAGCCAATTGAGGAGATTAGATGAGCAGTTCTTC.